Listed below are T cell receptor beta chains from one sample, sequenced in a study of blood T cell repertoires in COVID-19. Libraries were prepared by immunoSEQ multiplex PCR; TCRdb keeps only in-frame clonotypes and omits some of them. The data show about 280,000 clones, around 83% seen once. Sequencing was carried out using PBMCs or T cells enriched from blood (not recorded which). These receptors were obtained from a man aged 35 to 55 who had been exposed to COVID-19. CDR3s include the opening cysteine and the closing phenylalanine or tryptophan. D genes are given only for firm matches. Not all rows give a size; the values are once, few, many and, for expanded clones, a class.

d_call: -; j_call: TRBJ2-5; v_call: TRBV5-1; clone_size: -; cdr3_aa: CASSFQGAGQETQYF; cdr3_nt: TGCGCCAGCAGCTTTCAGGGTGCAGGACAAGAGACCCAGTACTTC
d_call: -; j_call: TRBJ2-6; v_call: TRBV19; clone_size: once; cdr3_aa: CASSIGTGANVLTF; cdr3_nt: TGTGCCAGTAGTATCGGGACTGGGGCCAACGTCCTGACTTTC
d_call: TRBD1; j_call: TRBJ2-1; v_call: TRBV2; clone_size: -; cdr3_aa: CASSPGTAVQGEQFF; cdr3_nt: TGTGCCAGCAGTCCCGGGACAGCCGTACAGGGTGAGCAGTTCTTC
d_call: -; j_call: TRBJ1-6; v_call: TRBV10-3; clone_size: few; cdr3_aa: CAISRGVGTSPLHF; cdr3_nt: TGTGCCATCAGTCGGGGGGTGGGTACTTCACCCCTCCACTTT
d_call: TRBD2; j_call: TRBJ2-1; v_call: TRBV5-4; clone_size: -; cdr3_aa: CASSPTSGRISYNEQFF; cdr3_nt: TGTGCCAGCAGCCCGACTAGCGGGAGAATCTCCTACAATGAGCAGTTCTTC
d_call: -; j_call: TRBJ2-5; v_call: TRBV5-4; clone_size: few; cdr3_aa: CASSLLDGLNIAETQYF; cdr3_nt: TGTGCCAGCAGCTTGCTGGATGGACTGAATATTGCGGAGACCCAGTACTTC
d_call: TRBD1; j_call: TRBJ2-3; v_call: TRBV5-1; clone_size: -; cdr3_aa: CASSRTGGVDTQYF; cdr3_nt: TGCGCCAGCAGCCGGACAGGGGGCGTAGATACGCAGTATTTT
d_call: -; j_call: TRBJ1-6; v_call: TRBV18; clone_size: -; cdr3_aa: CASSPSASSYNSPLHF; cdr3_nt: TGTGCCAGCTCACCGTCCGCTAGCTCCTATAATTCACCCCTCCACTTT
d_call: TRBD2; j_call: TRBJ2-7; v_call: TRBV27; clone_size: -; cdr3_aa: CASRDPAGAGRYEQYF; cdr3_nt: TGTGCCAGCAGGGATCCTGCCGGAGCGGGACGCTACGAGCAGTACTTC
d_call: TRBD2; j_call: TRBJ2-7; v_call: TRBV7-6; clone_size: -; cdr3_aa: CASSPTSGTFYEQYF; cdr3_nt: TGTGCCAGCAGTCCGACTAGCGGTACCTTCTACGAGCAGTACTTC
d_call: TRBD1; j_call: TRBJ1-2; v_call: TRBV6-5; clone_size: -; cdr3_aa: CASSSDRAGGYTF; cdr3_nt: TGTGCCAGCAGTTCCGACAGGGCAGGGGGCTACACCTTC
d_call: -; j_call: TRBJ2-7; v_call: TRBV5-8; clone_size: -; cdr3_aa: CASRARGYEQYF; cdr3_nt: TGTGCCAGCAGGGCCAGGGGCTACGAGCAGTACTTC
d_call: TRBD2; j_call: TRBJ2-5; v_call: TRBV11-2; clone_size: -; cdr3_aa: CASSLLAGKETQYF; cdr3_nt: TGTGCCAGCAGCTTACTAGCGGGTAAAGAGACCCAGTACTTC
d_call: TRBD2; j_call: TRBJ2-5; v_call: TRBV2; clone_size: -; cdr3_aa: CASTLSGGKGAQYF; cdr3_nt: TGTGCCAGCACCCTGAGCGGGGGGAAAGGGGCCCAGTACTTC
d_call: TRBD1; j_call: TRBJ1-2; v_call: TRBV5-6; clone_size: -; cdr3_aa: CASSPTGGGRGYTF; cdr3_nt: TGTGCCAGCAGTCCGACAGGGGGCGGACGTGGCTACACCTTC
d_call: -; j_call: TRBJ1-2; v_call: TRBV25-1; clone_size: once; cdr3_aa: CASSGTYYGYTF; cdr3_nt: TGTGCCAGCAGTGGGACATACTATGGCTACACCTTC
d_call: -; j_call: TRBJ1-3; v_call: TRBV12-3/TRBV12-4; clone_size: -; cdr3_aa: CASSPGHWGTIYF; cdr3_nt: TGTGCCAGCAGTCCTGGACATTGGGGCACCATATATTTT
d_call: -; j_call: TRBJ1-3; v_call: TRBV5-1; clone_size: -; cdr3_aa: CASSLQGGDTIYF; cdr3_nt: TGCGCCAGCAGCTTACAGGGTGGAGACACCATATATTTT
d_call: -; j_call: TRBJ1-1; v_call: TRBV27; clone_size: once; cdr3_aa: CASSHATRVTEAFF; cdr3_nt: TGTGCCAGCAGCCATGCAACCAGGGTAACTGAAGCTTTCTTT
d_call: TRBD1; j_call: TRBJ1-2; v_call: TRBV19; clone_size: -; cdr3_aa: CASSGRDRDGFGYTF; cdr3_nt: TGTGCCAGTAGTGGAAGGGACAGGGATGGGTTCGGCTACACCTTC
d_call: TRBD2; j_call: TRBJ2-7; v_call: TRBV5-4; clone_size: once; cdr3_aa: CASSSTPAGGTYEQYF; cdr3_nt: TGTGCCAGCAGCTCCACCCCGGCGGGAGGGACCTACGAGCAGTACTTC